The 24 T cell receptor beta chains in this list originate from one sample, sequenced in a study of control samples from healthy donors and cancer patients. Profiled with immunoSEQ multiplex PCR; TCRdb holds only in-frame clones, not every one. Among fewer than 60,000 clones listed, 85% to 95% were seen once. The specimen sequenced was blood. Receptor source: a man younger than 40 in good health.

This rearrangement joins TRBV27 to TRBJ2-1; 13 bases map to TRBD2. CDR1 is MNHEY, CDR2 SMNVEV, per germline (reference sequence). The CDR3 is 15 amino acids. V was clipped by 6 bases and J by 11 bases; unmatched bases: 10. The CDR3 bases are TGTGCCAGCAGCACCGCTGTTGGGACTAGCGGGAAGCAGTTCTTC. It codes for CASSTAVGTSGKQFF.

The CDR3 DNA is TGTGCCAGCCAGGGACAAACCTACAATGAGCAGTTCTTC. It codes for CASQGQTYNEQFF. V usage is TRBV2 and J usage is TRBJ2-1; possible D gene TRBD1, 6 bases. V was pared by 8 bases and J by 2 bases, with 10 bases between. Germline-derived CDR1 and CDR2 are SNHLY and FYNNEI. The CDR3 is 13 amino acids.

The gene calls are TRBV7-2 and TRBJ1-5, with TRBD1 as a possible D gene (6 bases). Trimming left V 5 bases short and J 2 bases short, with 10 bases between. The germline V gene encodes CDR1 SGHTA and CDR2 FQGNSA. The CDR3 has 14 amino acids. The CDR3 here is CASSPSGGNQPQHF. CDR3 in DNA: TGTGCCAGCAGCCCGTCAGGGGGCAATCAGCCCCAGCATTTT.

The chain uses TRBV19 and TRBJ2-1; weak D call: TRBD2 (7 bases). CDR3 length: 21 amino acids. The V end lost 0 bases, the J end lost 0 bases, and 24 bases lay between the germline ends. The germline CDR1 and CDR2 sequences are LNHDA and SQIVND (reference sequence). The CDR3 nucleotides are TGTGCCAGTAGTATAGATCCCTGGGGGGGCGTAGCGACTAGCTCCTACAATGAGCAGTTCTTC. Protein: CASSIDPWGGVATSSYNEQFF.

Written as DNA, the CDR3 is TGTGCCAGCAGTACGCGGGAGTGGAGGGACGAGCAGTACTTC. Protein product: CASSTREWRDEQYF. This rearrangement joins TRBV6-2 or TRBV6-3 to TRBJ2-7, with TRBD2 matching 7 bases. Looked up from germline, CDR1 is MNHEY and CDR2 is SVGEGT. J was trimmed by 5 bases and V by 5 bases; bases with no gene match: 9. The CDR3 runs 14 residues.

The rearrangement joins TRBV28 to TRBJ1-5; 7 nucleotides line up with TRBD1. The CDR3 consists of 14 residues. Germline values: CDR1 MDHEN, CDR2 SYDVKM. Trimming cost V 3 bases and J 7 bases; bases outside gene matches: 6. The CDR3 loop is CASSFTGEEQPQHF. CDR3 in DNA: TGTGCCAGCAGTTTCACAGGGGAGGAGCAGCCCCAGCATTTT.

The V call is TRBV6-5, the J call TRBJ2-1, with a tentative D call TRBD2 (5 bases). With 7 bases removed from V and 0 bases from J, the gap between germline ends came to 10 bases. CDR1 MNHEY and CDR2 SVGAGI come from the germline V gene. CDR3 length: 14 residues. The CDR3 loop is CASMRASSYNEQFF. CDR3 DNA sequence: TGTGCCAGCATGCGGGCGAGCTCCTACAATGAGCAGTTCTTC.

This clone was observed a few times. The J gene is TRBJ1-2, the V gene TRBV18; D uncertain. The CDR3 is 14 amino acids. CDR1 is KGHSH and CDR2 is LQKENI in the germline V gene. Trimming cost V 2 bases and J 2 bases, with 9 bases left between them. CDR3 region: CASSPDGVNYGYTF. Here the CDR3 DNA reads TGTGCCAGCTCACCAGACGGAGTCAACTATGGCTACACCTTC.

The chain employs TRBV5-1 and TRBJ2-7; no firm D call. The J call may be faulty, since TRBJ2-5 better matches the DNA end. The CDR3 length is 15 residues. Germline V gene sequence: CDR1 SGHRS, CDR2 YFSETQ. The CDR3 coding sequence is TGCGCCAGCAGCAGAACCCGACGAGATCTTGAGACCCAGTACTTC. This translates into CASSRTRRDLETQYF.

V gene TRBV27 combines with J gene TRBJ2-7; 8 bases map to TRBD2. The CDR3 contains 16 residues. V gave up 6 bases and J gave up 2 bases; unmatched junction bases: 12. The germline V gene encodes CDR1 MNHEY and CDR2 SMNVEV (reference sequence). The CDR3 here is CASRPSALAAPYEQYF. Written as DNA, the CDR3 is TGTGCCAGCAGACCTTCCGCACTAGCGGCCCCCTACGAGCAGTACTTC.

CDR3 sequence (DNA): TGTGCCAGCAGTTTACCCGGCAGGGACGAGCAGTACTTC. This codes for CASSLPGRDEQYF. This chain connects TRBV27 to TRBJ2-7; D possibly corresponds to TRBD1 (5 bases). Looked up from germline, CDR1 is MNHEY and CDR2 is SMNVEV (reference sequence). V lost 2 bases and J lost 5, with 10 bases in between. The CDR3 is made up of 13 amino acids.

The DNA of the CDR3 is TGTGCCAGCAGCTCGCCCGGGCAGCCCCAGCATTTT. Its protein product is CASSSPGQPQHF. The J gene is TRBJ1-5, the V gene TRBV7-2; D unclear. The germline V gene has CDR1 SGHTA and CDR2 FQGNSA. The CDR3 runs 12 residues. Trimming removed 4 bases at V and 7 bases at J, with 8 bases between.

This rearrangement joins TRBV6-5 to TRBJ1-2, with D perhaps matching TRBD1 (6 bases). This CDR3 is 15 amino acids long. V was clipped by 3 bases and J by 8 bases, with 19 bases between them. Germline V lookup: CDR1 MNHEY, CDR2 SVGAGI. In DNA, the CDR3 is TGTGCCAGCAGTTATAGTCCCCGGGACACCCGAGGCTACACCTTC. It codes for CASSYSPRDTRGYTF.

This chain connects TRBV9 to TRBJ1-1; a weak D match, TRBD1 (5 bases). The CDR3 is 14 amino acids. Trimming cost V 4 bases and J 5 bases, with 15 bases left between them. Germline values: CDR1 SGDLS, CDR2 YYNGEE. CDR3 in amino acids: CASSPGPTRTEAFF. DNA for the CDR3: TGTGCCAGCAGCCCAGGGCCTACGAGGACTGAAGCTTTCTTT.

The V call is TRBV6-5, the J call TRBJ1-6, with D unclear. V dropped 8 bases and J dropped 4 bases, with 9 bases sitting between them. CDR3 length: 13 residues. Per the germline V gene, CDR1 is MNHEY and CDR2 is SVGAGI. CDR3 nucleotide sequence: TGTGCCAGCGGGCTCGATTATAATTCACCCCTCCACTTT. Protein sequence: CASGLDYNSPLHF.

This sequence joins TRBV3-1 (or the pseudogene TRBV3-2) and TRBJ2-2; weak D call: TRBD1 (6 bases). The CDR3 has 17 residues. V lost 0 bases, J lost 1 base, and 12 bases lay in between. Per the germline V gene, CDR1 is LGHDT and CDR2 is YNNKEL (reference sequence). The CDR3 region is CASSQEVWTVNTGELFF. CDR3 bases: TGTGCCAGCAGCCAAGAGGTCTGGACAGTGAACACCGGGGAGCTGTTTTTT.

The chain combines TRBV4-2 with TRBJ1-4; D is possibly TRBD1 (5 bases). This CDR3 comprises 13 residues. The V end was cut by 3 bases, the J end by 10 bases, with 12 bases between. In germline, CDR1 is LGHNA, CDR2 YNFKEQ. In nucleotides, the CDR3 is TGTGCCAGCAGCCACTTGGGACGGGGAAAACTGTTTTTT. This gives the protein CASSHLGRGKLFF.

The V call is TRBV27, the J call TRBJ1-6, with TRBD1 as a possible D gene (6 bases). The germline V gene has CDR1 MNHEY and CDR2 SMNVEV (reference sequence). V was shortened by 5 bases and J by 7 bases, with 12 bases between the two germline ends. The CDR3 totals 14 residues. The CDR3, as DNA: TGTGCCAGCAGTCTCTGGGACAAGAATTCACCCCTCCACTTT. Its protein product is CASSLWDKNSPLHF.

The chain links TRBV6-1 to TRBJ2-1; D not resolved. V lost 1 base and J lost 4, with 8 bases in between. CDR3 length equals 14 residues. Germline V lookup: CDR1 MNHNS, CDR2 SASEGT. The CDR3 DNA reads TGTGCCAGCAGTGAAGATAAATATTACAATGAGCAGTTCTTC. This sequence encodes CASSEDKYYNEQFF.

CDR3 bases: TGCAGTACAGACGGCCAAGAGACCCAGTACTTC. It specifies CSTDGQETQYF. This chain uses TRBV20-1 with TRBJ2-5, with D unclear. With 8 bases removed from V and 1 base from J, the gap between germline ends came to 8 bases. CDR3 size: 11 residues. The V gene's germline CDR1 is DFQATT and CDR2 SNEGSKA (reference sequence).

This chain joins TRBV30 and TRBJ2-7; 9 positions agree with TRBD1. The CDR3 extends over 15 amino acids. Germline V gives CDR1 GTSNPN, CDR2 SVGIG (reference sequence). The J segment lost 9 bases and the V segment lost 2 bases, leaving 14 bases of the junction unmatched. The CDR3 DNA is TGTGCCTGGAGTTGGGGAGACGACAGGGGGGACGGGCAGTACTTC. The encoded protein is CAWSWGDDRGDGQYF.

V usage is TRBV7-8 and J usage is TRBJ2-7; D is unresolved. This CDR3 comprises 14 residues. V dropped 5 bases and J dropped 3 bases, with 14 bases sitting between them. Germline lookup yields CDR1 SGHVS and CDR2 FQNEAQ. The CDR3 is CASSVDISIYEQYF. As DNA, the CDR3 is TGTGCCAGCAGCGTCGACATCAGCATCTACGAGCAGTACTTC.

This sequence joins TRBV12-3 or TRBV12-4 and TRBJ1-1; no firm D call. Trimming cost V 4 bases and J 1 base, with 4 bases left between them. CDR3 length equals 12 residues. The CDR3 sequence: CASSWANTEAFF. CDR3 DNA: TGTGCCAGCAGTTGGGCGAACACTGAAGCTTTCTTT.

The chain employs TRBV7-8 and TRBJ1-2; 7 bases line up with TRBD1. The trim removed 2 bases at V and 2 bases at J, leaving 5 bases unmatched. The CDR3 length is 15 residues. Germline CDR1 SGHVS, CDR2 FQNEAQ. CDR3 region: CASSLYQGGNYGYTF. The CDR3 bases are TGTGCCAGCAGCTTATATCAGGGGGGCAACTATGGCTACACCTTC.